The 25 T cell receptor beta chains below come from one sample, sequenced in a study of T cell clonality in common variable immunodeficiency. Sequenced by immunoSEQ multiplex PCR; TCRdb stores in-frame clones only, minus some. The sample shows over 45,000 clones, none of them appearing just once. Sequenced sample: peripheral blood mononuclear cells. These receptor sequences come from a person between 18 and 75 years old in good health.

This clone has just a few counts. The CDR3 end is not reached by the read, which stops 3 residues before it; the germline J gene fills it in. The chain has TRBV18 and TRBJ1-2; 10 bases match TRBD1. The junction had 10 bases not matched to a gene; V was cut back by 0 bases and J by 0 bases. This CDR3 is built from 19 residues. Germline CDR1 KGHSH, CDR2 LQKENI. The sequenced CDR3 bases are TGTGCCAGCTCACCACCGGGACAGGGGAGGGTGCTAGCTAACTATGGC. It codes for CASSPPGQGRVLANYG. The CDR3 in full is CASSPPGQGRVLANYGYTF.

This clone was recorded at least ten times. The read ends 3 residues before the CDR3 terminus; that terminus is restored from the germline J gene. J is TRBJ2-3 and V is TRBV11-2; 7 bases line up with TRBD2. The germline V gene encodes CDR1 SGHAT and CDR2 FQNNGV. V lost 2 bases and J lost 6; bases outside the gene matches: 2. This CDR3 is built from 13 residues. The CDR3 here is CASSLSGADTQYF. The covered CDR3 bases are TGTGCCAGCAGCTTAAGCGGGGCCGATACG. The full variable domain, completed using reference TRBV11-2 and TRBJ2-3, is EAGVAQSPRYKIIEKRQSVAFWCNPISGHATLYWYQQILGQGPKLLIQFQNNGVVDDSQLPKDRFSAERLKGVDSTLKIQPAKLEDSAVYLCASSLSGADTQYFGPGTRLTVL.

Points on this clone: The sequenced fragment ends 3 residues before the CDR3 boundary, so the rest is inferred from the germline J gene. The chain recombines TRBV7-6 with TRBJ2-7, with D perhaps TRBD1 (5 bases). The germline gives CDR1 SGHVS, CDR2 FNYEAQ. CDR3 size: 15 residues. Trimming cost V 5 bases and J 3 bases, with 17 bases left between them. The CDR3 DNA, read in part, is TGTGCCAGCAGCACAAGTAGGGGAATGGACTACGAG. It encodes CASSTSRGMDYE. The whole CDR3 sequence reads CASSTSRGMDYEQYF.

This clone was counted many times. Sequencing ends 3 residues short of the CDR3 end; the germline J gene provides the rest. J is TRBJ2-3 and V is TRBV30; D is possibly TRBD2 (6 bases). The CDR3 extends over 16 amino acids. V lost 2 bases, J lost 0 bases, and 15 bases lay in between. Germline values: CDR1 GTSNPN, CDR2 SVGIG (reference sequence). CDR3 sequence reads: CAWSFRTSSSTDTQYF. The CDR3 bases that were read are TGTGCCTGGAGTTTCCGAACTAGCTCTAGCACAGATACG.

This clone was recorded many times. The read halts 3 residues ahead of the CDR3 end, with the missing end drawn from the germline J gene. This chain joins TRBV30 and TRBJ1-4; weak D call: TRBD1 (6 bases). V lost 3 bases, J lost 0 bases, and 26 bases lay in between. CDR3 length equals 20 residues. From germline, CDR1 is GTSNPN and CDR2 SVGIG (reference sequence). CDR3 in amino acids: CAWRPPGHPSYFATNEKLFF. The covered CDR3 bases are TGTGCCTGGAGACCACCGGGACACCCAAGTTACTTCGCAACTAATGAAAAA.

This clone has a count of ten or more. Sequence at one end of the junction differs from germline and may be a read error. The CDR3 end lies 3 residues beyond the end of the read and is filled in from the germline J gene. The rearrangement uses TRBV7-7 and TRBJ2-5; TRBD2 matches at 11 bases. The germline CDR1 and CDR2 sequences are SSHAT and FNYEAQ (reference sequence). The CDR3 is 16 residues long. The part of the CDR3 DNA that was read is TGTGCTAGCAGCCCTCTACTAGCGGGAGTTGTAGAGACC. The encoded protein is CASSPLLAGVVET. The complete CDR3 protein is CASSPLLAGVVETQYF.

This clone was counted ten times or more. From the germline J gene comes the end of the CDR3, since the read stops 3 residues before it. The rearrangement joins TRBV4-1 to TRBJ2-3, with D maybe TRBD2 (6 bases). Trimming removed 1 base at V and 2 bases at J, with 10 bases between. The CDR3 totals 15 residues. Per the germline V gene, CDR1 is MGHRA and CDR2 is YSYEKL. Incomplete CDR3 DNA: TGCGCCAGCAGCCAAGTAGCGGCATCCACAGATACG. Translation gives CASSQVAASTDT. From start to end, the CDR3 is CASSQVAASTDTQYF.

This clone was counted at least ten times. The part of the CDR3 DNA that was read is TGTGCCAGTAGTCAGGGGGCCGTTAATGAAAAG. Translation gives CASSQGAVNEK. From start to end, the CDR3 is CASSQGAVNEKLFF. The rearrangement joins TRBV19 to TRBJ2-2, with 8 bases fitting TRBD1. With the read ending 3 residues before the CDR3 end, the germline J gene is used to fill in that end. CDR3 length: 14 residues. Germline V gene lookup returns CDR1 LNHDA and CDR2 SQIVND (reference sequence).

This clone showed up many times. The sequenced fragment ends 3 residues before the CDR3 boundary, so the rest is inferred from the germline J gene. The sample carries other DNA sequences with the same CDR3. The V and J genes are TRBV7-2 and TRBJ1-3; D uncertain. The V end was cut by 5 bases, the J end by 4 bases, with 12 bases between. The CDR3 totals 14 residues. Germline lookup yields CDR1 SGHTA and CDR2 FQGNSA. The CDR3 spells CASSPDGRGNTIYF. CDR3 DNA (partial): TGTGCCAGCAGCCCAGACGGCAGGGGAAACACC.

This clone was counted many times. With the read ending 3 residues before the CDR3 end, the germline J gene is used to fill in that end. This chain links TRBV5-1 with TRBJ2-6; D unclear. The germline gives CDR1 SGHRS, CDR2 YFSETQ. Trimming stripped 4 bases from V and 1 base from J, with 3 bases between. CDR3 length: 13 amino acids. The DNA read from the CDR3 is TGCGCCAGCAGCCAGTCTGGGGCCAACGTC. It codes for CASSQSGANV. The entire CDR3 sequence reads CASSQSGANVLTF.

This clone was observed at least ten times. The CDR3 goes on 3 residues after the read ends, and that part is filled in from the germline J gene. This chain joins TRBV6-1 and TRBJ1-6; TRBD1 aligns across 7 bases. The CDR3 sequence is 15 residues long. The germline CDR1 and CDR2 sequences are MNHNS and SASEGT. V was pared by 4 bases and J by 8 bases, with 8 bases of the junction left unmatched. Here the CDR3 reads CASSGRTGLYSPLHF. Incomplete CDR3 DNA: TGTGCCAGCAGTGGGCGGACAGGTTTATATTCACCC.

This clone was counted at least ten times. The read terminates 3 residues before the CDR3 end, so the remaining end is supplied by the germline J gene. The chain uses TRBV9 and TRBJ2-7; D perhaps matches TRBD2 (5 bases). There are 15 residues in the CDR3. Looked up from germline, CDR1 is SGDLS and CDR2 is YYNGEE. V lost 4 bases and J 6 bases, leaving 20 bases between the germline ends. The sequenced part of the CDR3 DNA is TGTGCCAGCAGCCCCGGAGACGGGGATAGGGTCGAG. This codes for CASSPGDGDRVE. The whole CDR3 is CASSPGDGDRVEQYF.

This clone showed up many times. The DNA ends 3 residues before the CDR3 does, and the rest of the CDR3 is filled in from the germline J gene. The chain is built from TRBV4-1 and TRBJ2-3; D might be TRBD2 (5 bases). The ends were cut back, 3 bases at V and 2 bases at J, with 12 bases in the middle. CDR1 is MGHRA, CDR2 YSYEKL, per germline. The CDR3 sequence is 15 residues long. The CDR3 reads CASSQSGLVTDTQYF. The sequenced CDR3 bases are TGCGCCAGCAGCCAGAGCGGACTCGTCACAGATACG.

This clone was detected ten times or more. The read terminates 3 residues ahead of where the CDR3 ends, so the germline J gene completes it. The chain recombines TRBV5-1 with TRBJ2-1; 8 bases are shared with TRBD2. Germline CDR1 reads SGHRS; CDR2 reads YFSETQ. This CDR3 has 18 residues. J lost 4 bases, V lost 0 bases, and 12 bases had no gene match. The sequenced part of the CDR3 DNA is TGCGCCAGCAGCTTGGAGGGTTGGTCGGCGGGGGGATACAATGAG. As protein: CASSLEGWSAGGYNE. From start to end, the CDR3 is CASSLEGWSAGGYNEQFF.

This clone came up many times. Coverage ceases 3 residues before the CDR3 finishes, and the germline J gene fills in the end. V is TRBV6-2 or TRBV6-3 and J is TRBJ1-5; D gene unclear. The CDR3 totals 13 residues. Trimming pared 2 bases from V and 7 bases from J, leaving 9 bases between. The V gene's germline CDR1 is MNHEY and CDR2 SVGEGT. The CDR3 is CASSYTGIQPQHF. The CDR3 DNA, read in part, is TGTGCCAGCAGTTACACGGGGATACAGCCC.

This clone was counted at least ten times. The sequenced CDR3 bases are TGTGCCAGCAGCCGGACTAGCGGGAGGGCCGGGACC. Translated: CASSRTSGRAGT. In full, the CDR3 reads CASSRTSGRAGTQYF. This chain uses TRBV6-2 or TRBV6-3 with TRBJ2-5; 15 nucleotides match TRBD2. The read ends 3 residues early relative to the CDR3; the germline J gene fills the gap. This CDR3 has 15 amino acids. Germline lookup yields CDR1 MNHEY and CDR2 SVGEGT. Trimming took 6 bases from V and 7 from J; bases not matched to a gene: 6.

The sequenced CDR3 bases are TGTGCCAGCTCGCGGGACAGCCCTGATAATTCACCC. Its translation: CASSRDSPDNSP. The full CDR3 protein reads CASSRDSPDNSPLHF. The chain links TRBV2 to TRBJ1-6; 7 bases align to TRBD1. The CDR3 is cut off 3 residues early in the read; its end comes from the germline J gene. With V trimmed by 8 bases and J by 5 bases, 9 bases remained unmatched. Germline V lookup: CDR1 SNHLY, CDR2 FYNNEI. This CDR3 contains 15 residues.

Details on this clone: The read terminates 3 residues before the CDR3 end, so the remaining end is supplied by the germline J gene. The chain is built from TRBV7-9 and TRBJ1-4; D is ambiguous. Germline lookup yields CDR1 SEHNR and CDR2 FQNEAQ (reference sequence). The CDR3 extends over 15 amino acids. The CDR3 loop is CASSLGVNVNSPLFF. The sequenced CDR3 bases are TGTGCCAGCAGCTTAGGCGTTAACGTCAATTCACCA.

This clone was counted between two and nine times. The read falls 3 residues short of the CDR3 end, and the missing part is taken from the germline J gene. The gene calls are TRBV11-3 and TRBJ2-1, with D perhaps being TRBD1 or TRBD2 (6 bases each). The CDR3 spans 14 residues. The ends were cut back, 5 bases at V and 5 bases at J, with 13 bases in the middle. Germline V gives CDR1 SGHNT, CDR2 YENEEA. The chain's CDR3 is CASSPAGQHNEQFF. The sequenced CDR3 bases are TGTGCCAGCAGCCCGGCGGGACAACACAATGAG.

This clone was counted at least ten times. The CDR3 end is not reached by the read, which stops 3 residues before it; the germline J gene fills it in. The chain combines TRBV11-2 with TRBJ2-5; 9 positions agree with TRBD1. The V and J ends lost 2 bases and 3 bases, in that order; junction bases with no gene match: 4. Germline values: CDR1 SGHAT, CDR2 FQNNGV. The CDR3 spans 15 residues. CDR3 amino acids: CASSLWDRDKETQYF. The part of the CDR3 DNA that was read is TGTGCCAGCAGCTTATGGGACAGGGACAAAGAGACC.

This clone showed up many times. Read sequence stops 3 residues before the CDR3 end, and the germline J gene provides the missing end. J is TRBJ2-2 and V is TRBV7-2, with TRBD1 identical over 7 bases. Germline lookup yields CDR1 SGHTA and CDR2 FQGNSA. With 4 bases clipped from V and 6 bases from J, the junction kept 8 bases outside the gene matches. The CDR3 consists of 15 residues. CDR3 in amino acids: CASSSATGVAGELFF. The CDR3 bases that were read are TGTGCCAGCAGCTCAGCTACAGGGGTAGCCGGGGAG.

Many counts were recorded for this clone. The CDR3 sequence: CASSFSGSSGVEQYF. The sequenced CDR3 bases are TGCGCCAGCAGCTTTTCAGGGTCTAGCGGGGTCGAG. The rearrangement uses TRBV5-1 and TRBJ2-7; TRBD2 matches 9 bases. The read ends 3 residues shy of where the CDR3 ends; the end is completed using the germline J gene. V dropped 2 bases and J dropped 6; count of bases not matched to a gene: 9. The CDR3 sequence is 15 residues long. Per the germline V gene, CDR1 is SGHRS and CDR2 is YFSETQ.

This clone was counted ten times or more. The CDR3 is cut off 3 residues early in the read; its end comes from the germline J gene. The rearrangement joins TRBV2 to TRBJ1-2; the D gene is possibly TRBD1 (6 bases). The CDR3 is 13 residues long. The V gene's germline CDR1 is SNHLY and CDR2 FYNNEI. V was cut by 6 bases and J by 5 bases, with 13 bases left in between. The CDR3 bases that were read are TGTGCCAGCAGCAACAGGGTCGAATATGGC. Protein sequence: CASSNRVEYG. The whole CDR3 is CASSNRVEYGYTF.

This clone has at least ten counts. The read terminates 3 residues before the CDR3 end, so the remaining end is supplied by the germline J gene. The chain recombines TRBV5-1 with TRBJ2-2, with 7 bases identical to TRBD1. Unmatched junction bases numbered 3, after V lost 4 bases and J lost 0 bases. Germline V CDR1 and CDR2: SGHRS, YFSETQ. The CDR3 extends over 15 amino acids. The covered CDR3 bases are TGCGCCAGCAGCCCAGGGGGTGCGAACACCGGGGAG. It translates to CASSPGGANTGE. The full CDR3 protein is CASSPGGANTGELFF.

This clone was counted at least ten times. The read ends 3 residues shy of where the CDR3 ends; the end is completed using the germline J gene. V usage is TRBV6-2 or TRBV6-3 and J usage is TRBJ1-1; TRBD1 agrees at 7 bases. The CDR3 runs 12 residues. The germline V gene has CDR1 MNHEY and CDR2 SVGEGT. The CDR3 loop is CASSYGQVEAFF. The covered CDR3 bases are TGTGCCAGCAGTTACGGACAGGTAGAA.